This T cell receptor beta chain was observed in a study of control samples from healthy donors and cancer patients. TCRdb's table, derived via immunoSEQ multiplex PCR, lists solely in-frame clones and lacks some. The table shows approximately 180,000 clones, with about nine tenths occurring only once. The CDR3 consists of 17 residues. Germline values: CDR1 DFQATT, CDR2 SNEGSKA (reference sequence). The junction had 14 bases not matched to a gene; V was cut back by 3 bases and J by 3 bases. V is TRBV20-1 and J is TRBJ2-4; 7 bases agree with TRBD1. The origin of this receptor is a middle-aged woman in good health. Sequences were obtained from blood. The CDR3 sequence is CSASSSMTTGVKNIQYF. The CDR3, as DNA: TGCAGTGCTAGTTCATCGATGACTACAGGGGTCAAAAACATTCAGTACTTC.